Detailed here is one T cell receptor (beta chain). What it binds is unknown. CD4+CD45RO+CD25- cells were isolated as memory CD4+ T cells. Study-wide findings and caveats: In terms of TCR gene usage, tumor memory CD4+ T cells clustered together with blood and lymph node memory CD4+ cells, as well as with lymph node naive CD4+ cells.

Germline V gives CDR1 SGHAT, CDR2 FQNNGV. The ends were cut back, 3 bases at V and 4 bases at J, with 7 bases in the middle. This CDR3 has 14 residues. Semi-nested PCR with Nested Universal Primer A followed constant-region reverse priming of full-length variable regions. MiXCR, applied by TCRdb to the 5' RACE reads, yields one record per CDR3 protein. This table has about 41,000 distinct CDR3 sequences, 29% appearing once. The clonotype originates from a female donor with breast cancer. This chain links TRBV11-2 with TRBJ2-6, with no clear D. The sequencing input was memory CD4+ T cells sorted from a lymph node. Subset in this sample: memory CD4+ T cells, CD4+CD45RO+CD25-. In nucleotides, the CDR3 is TGTGCCAGCAGCTTTGTCGGAGGGGCCAACGTCCTGACTTTC. Its translation: CASSFVGGANVLTF.